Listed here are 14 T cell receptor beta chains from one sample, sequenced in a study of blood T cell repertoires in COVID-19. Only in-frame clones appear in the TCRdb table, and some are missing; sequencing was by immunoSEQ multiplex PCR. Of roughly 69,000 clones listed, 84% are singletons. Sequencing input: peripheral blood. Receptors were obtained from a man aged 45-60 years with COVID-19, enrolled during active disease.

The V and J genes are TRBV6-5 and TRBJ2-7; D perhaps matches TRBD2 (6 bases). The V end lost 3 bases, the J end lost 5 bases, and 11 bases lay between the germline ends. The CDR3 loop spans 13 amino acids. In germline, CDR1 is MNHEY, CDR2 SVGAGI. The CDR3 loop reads CASSYLGEDEQYF. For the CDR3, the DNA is TGTGCCAGCAGTTATCTAGGGGAGGACGAGCAGTACTTC.

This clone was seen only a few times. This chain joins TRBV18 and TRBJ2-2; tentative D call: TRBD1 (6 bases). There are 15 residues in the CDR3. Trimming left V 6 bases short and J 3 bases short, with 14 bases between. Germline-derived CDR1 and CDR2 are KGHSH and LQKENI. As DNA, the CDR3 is TGTGCCAGCTCTTCGAGCCCAGGGGACACCGGGGAGCTGTTTTTT. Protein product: CASSSSPGDTGELFF.

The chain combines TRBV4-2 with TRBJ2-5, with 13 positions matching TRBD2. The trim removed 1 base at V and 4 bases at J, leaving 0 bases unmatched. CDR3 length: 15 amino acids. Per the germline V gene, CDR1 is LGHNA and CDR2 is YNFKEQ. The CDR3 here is CASSQGTSGGETQYF. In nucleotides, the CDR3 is TGTGCCAGCAGCCAAGGGACTAGCGGGGGAGAGACCCAGTACTTC.

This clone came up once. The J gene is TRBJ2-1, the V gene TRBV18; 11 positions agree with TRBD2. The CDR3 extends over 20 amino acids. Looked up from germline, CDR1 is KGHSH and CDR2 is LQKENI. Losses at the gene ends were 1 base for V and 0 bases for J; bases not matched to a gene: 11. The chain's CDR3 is CASSPLLAGGYPSSYNEQFF. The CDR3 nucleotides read TGTGCCAGCTCACCACTTCTAGCGGGGGGCTACCCTAGCTCCTACAATGAGCAGTTCTTC.

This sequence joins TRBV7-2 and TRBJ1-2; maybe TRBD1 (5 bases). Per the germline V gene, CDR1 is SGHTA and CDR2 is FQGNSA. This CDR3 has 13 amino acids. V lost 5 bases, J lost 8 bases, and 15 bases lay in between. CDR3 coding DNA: TGTGCCAGCAGCCTGAACTTAGGGGAAGGCTACACCTTC. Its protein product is CASSLNLGEGYTF.

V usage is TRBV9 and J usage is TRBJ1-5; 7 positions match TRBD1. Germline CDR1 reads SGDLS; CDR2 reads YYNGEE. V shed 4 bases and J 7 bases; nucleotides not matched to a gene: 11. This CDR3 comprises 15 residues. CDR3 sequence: CASSKDDRVGQPQHF. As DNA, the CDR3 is TGTGCCAGCAGCAAAGACGACAGGGTAGGCCAGCCCCAGCATTTT.

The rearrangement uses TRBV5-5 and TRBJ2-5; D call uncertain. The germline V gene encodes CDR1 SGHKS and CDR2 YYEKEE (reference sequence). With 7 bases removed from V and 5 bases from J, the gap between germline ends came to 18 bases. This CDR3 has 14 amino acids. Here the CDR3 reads CASSQRPLQETQYF. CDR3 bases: TGTGCCAGCTCCCAGCGACCTCTTCAGGAGACCCAGTACTTC.

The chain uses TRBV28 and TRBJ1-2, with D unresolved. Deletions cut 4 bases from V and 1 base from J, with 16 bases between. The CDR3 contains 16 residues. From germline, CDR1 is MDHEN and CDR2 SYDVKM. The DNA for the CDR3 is TGTGCCAGCAGTTCCACCGGTGTCAGGTTTAACTATGGCTACACCTTC. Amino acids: CASSSTGVRFNYGYTF.

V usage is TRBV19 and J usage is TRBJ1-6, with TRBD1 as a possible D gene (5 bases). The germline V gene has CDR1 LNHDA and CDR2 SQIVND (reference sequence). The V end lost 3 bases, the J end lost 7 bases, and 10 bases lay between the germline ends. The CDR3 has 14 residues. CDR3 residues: CASSMEGRNSPLHF. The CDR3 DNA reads TGTGCCAGTAGTATGGAGGGGAGAAATTCACCCCTCCACTTT.

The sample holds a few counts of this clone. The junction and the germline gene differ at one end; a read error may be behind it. The CDR3 spells CASSSSGGTDTQYF. The CDR3 nucleotides are TGTGCTAGCAGCTCTAGCGGGGGCACAGATACGCAGTATTTT. V usage is TRBV7-7 and J usage is TRBJ2-3, with TRBD2 matching over 9 bases. The CDR3 runs to 14 residues. Germline CDR1 is SSHAT and CDR2 is FNYEAQ (reference sequence).

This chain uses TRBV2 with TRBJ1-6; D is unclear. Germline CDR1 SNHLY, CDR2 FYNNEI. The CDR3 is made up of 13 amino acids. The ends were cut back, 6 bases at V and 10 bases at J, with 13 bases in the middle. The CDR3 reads CASSSGYESPLHF. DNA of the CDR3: TGTGCCAGCAGCTCAGGTTATGAGTCACCCCTCCACTTT.

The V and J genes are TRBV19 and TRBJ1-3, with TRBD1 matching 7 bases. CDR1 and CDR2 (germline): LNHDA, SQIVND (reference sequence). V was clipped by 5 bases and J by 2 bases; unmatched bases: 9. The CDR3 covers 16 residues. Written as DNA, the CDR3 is TGTGCCAGTAGTGCCGAGACAGGGTTCCCTGGAAACACCATATATTTT. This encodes CASSAETGFPGNTIYF.

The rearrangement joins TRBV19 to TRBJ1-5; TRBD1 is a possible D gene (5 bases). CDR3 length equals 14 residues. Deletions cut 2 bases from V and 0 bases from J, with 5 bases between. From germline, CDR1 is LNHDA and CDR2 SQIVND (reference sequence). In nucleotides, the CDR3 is TGTGCCAGTAGTATACAGGGTAGCAATCAGCCCCAGCATTTT. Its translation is CASSIQGSNQPQHF.

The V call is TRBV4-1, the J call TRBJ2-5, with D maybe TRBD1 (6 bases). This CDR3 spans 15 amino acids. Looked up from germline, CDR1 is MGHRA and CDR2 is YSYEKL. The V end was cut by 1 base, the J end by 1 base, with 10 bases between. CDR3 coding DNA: TGCGCCAGCAGCCAAGCCAACAGGGTCCAAGAGACCCAGTACTTC. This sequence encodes CASSQANRVQETQYF.